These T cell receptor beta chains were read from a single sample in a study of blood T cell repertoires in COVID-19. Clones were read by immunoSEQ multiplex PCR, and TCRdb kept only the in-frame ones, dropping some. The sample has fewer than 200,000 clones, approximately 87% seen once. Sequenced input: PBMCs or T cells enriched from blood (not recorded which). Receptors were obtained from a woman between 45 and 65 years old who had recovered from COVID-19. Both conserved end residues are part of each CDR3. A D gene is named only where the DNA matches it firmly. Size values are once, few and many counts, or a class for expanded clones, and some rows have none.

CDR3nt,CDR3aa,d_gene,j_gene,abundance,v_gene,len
TGTGCCACCAGCGTCCGCGGGGAGACCCAGTACTTC,CATSVRGETQYF,.,TRBJ2-5,.,TRBV15,12
TGTGCCAGTAGAGGGGGGGGCAGGGAGAGCAATCAGCCCCAGCATTTT,CASRGGGRESNQPQHF,.,TRBJ1-5,.,TRBV19,16
TGTGCCAGCACCCCAACTACGACTAGCGGGGGGACAGATACGCAGTATTTT,CASTPTTTSGGTDTQYF,TRBD2,TRBJ2-3,.,TRBV5-4,17
TGTGCCAGCAGTTTAGCGGGGTCGAACACTGAAGCTTTCTTT,CASSLAGSNTEAFF,.,TRBJ1-1,.,TRBV28,14
TGTGCCAGCGCCCGAGGGCTAGACACTTACAATGAGCAGTTCTTC,CASARGLDTYNEQFF,.,TRBJ2-1,.,TRBV11-3,15
TGCGCCAGCAGCCAAGATGGTAACAGGGGTTCCCAGCATTTT,CASSQDGNRGSQHF,TRBD1,TRBJ1-5,.,TRBV4-1,14
TGTGCCAGCAGCTTGGTAGACAGGGGATACAATGAGCAGTTCTTC,CASSLVDRGYNEQFF,TRBD1,TRBJ2-1,few,TRBV5-4,15
TGTGCCAGCAGGCGGGACAGGACCCTAAGGTCACCCCTCCACTTT,CASRRDRTLRSPLHF,TRBD1,TRBJ1-6,.,TRBV6-5,15
TGTGCCAGCTCACCACCAGGGGACTATAGCAATCAGCCCCAGCATTTT,CASSPPGDYSNQPQHF,.,TRBJ1-5,.,TRBV18,16
TGTGCCAGCAGCTTAGATCTAACAGGTGAAGCTTTCTTT,CASSLDLTGEAFF,.,TRBJ1-1,few,TRBV11-2,13
TGTGCCAGCAGCGCCCCGACAGGGCCTAACAATGAGCAGTTCTTC,CASSAPTGPNNEQFF,TRBD1,TRBJ2-1,.,TRBV9,15
TGTGCCAGCAGCTTAGGAGACATCCCCAGGCAGCCCCAGCATTTT,CASSLGDIPRQPQHF,.,TRBJ1-5,.,TRBV7-8,15
TGTGCCAGTAGTATAAAAGGGGGGGCCTATGGCTACACCTTC,CASSIKGGAYGYTF,.,TRBJ1-2,.,TRBV19,14
TGTGCCAGCATACAGGGGTACACTGAAGCTTTCTTT,CASIQGYTEAFF,TRBD1,TRBJ1-1,.,TRBV2,12
TGTGCCAGCAGCCTCGAGCGGGGGGCTGGGTATTTT,CASSLERGAGYF,TRBD2,TRBJ2-3,.,TRBV7-2,12
TGCGCCAGCAGCCAAGGTTCAGGGCCAGATACGCAGTATTTT,CASSQGSGPDTQYF,.,TRBJ2-3,.,TRBV4-1,14